What follows are 31 T cell receptor beta chains derived from one specimen sequenced in a study of blood T cell repertoires in COVID-19. Here immunoSEQ multiplex PCR was the method, and the copy in TCRdb shows in-frame clones only, minus some. Among approximately 150,000 clones, over 80% were seen once, and the ten largest hold 8.4%. Sequencing was carried out using peripheral blood. Receptor source: a woman between 65 and 79 years old with acute or convalescent COVID-19.

This sequence joins TRBV2 and TRBJ2-3; 7 bases line up with TRBD1. CDR3 length equals 15 residues. Germline lookup yields CDR1 SNHLY and CDR2 FYNNEI. V gave up 4 bases and J gave up 3 bases; unmatched junction bases: 7. Here the CDR3 reads CASSGQGLRTDTQYF. The CDR3 DNA is TGTGCCAGCAGTGGACAGGGTCTAAGGACAGATACGCAGTATTTT.

The chain joins TRBV19 to TRBJ1-5; 7 nucleotides agree with TRBD1. Germline assignment: CDR1 LNHDA and CDR2 SQIVND (reference sequence). This CDR3 region has 15 residues. J was trimmed by 4 bases and V by 3 bases; bases with no gene match: 6. CDR3 DNA sequence: TGTGCCAGTAGTATGACAGGGCCGACAAATCAGCCCCAGCATTTT. It encodes CASSMTGPTNQPQHF. The whole variable domain, filled in from reference TRBV19 and TRBJ1-5, reads DGGITQSPKYLFRKEGQNVTLSCEQNLNHDAMYWYRQDPGQGLRLIYYSQIVNDFQKGDIAEGYSVSREKKESFPLTVTSAQKNPTAFYLCASSMTGPTNQPQHFGDGTRLSIL.

The chain links TRBV6-2 or TRBV6-3 to TRBJ1-2; 7 positions agree with TRBD1. The CDR3 spans 13 residues. V gave up 5 bases and J gave up 5 bases; unmatched junction bases: 5. Germline V lookup: CDR1 MNHEY, CDR2 SVGEGT. DNA for the CDR3: TGTGCCAGCAGTCGCCCGGGACAGTATGGCTACACCTTC. This translates into CASSRPGQYGYTF.

The chain recombines TRBV4-3 with TRBJ2-4, with D perhaps TRBD2 (7 bases). The CDR3 is 16 residues long. Germline loops: CDR1 LGHNA, CDR2 YSLEER. Trimming cost V 3 bases and J 7 bases, with 19 bases left between them. CDR3 protein: CASSQEAHKGGNIQYF. DNA of the CDR3: TGCGCCAGCAGCCAGGAGGCACACAAGGGGGGGAACATTCAGTACTTC.

This chain uses TRBV13 with TRBJ2-1; 12 nucleotides align to TRBD2. Germline trimming cut 1 base from V and 3 bases from J; bases unmatched to any gene: 7. Germline values: CDR1 PRHDT, CDR2 FYEKMQ (reference sequence). The CDR3 covers 18 residues. CDR3 protein: CASSLERLAGVGYNEQFF. The CDR3 bases are TGTGCCAGCAGCTTAGAAAGACTAGCGGGAGTCGGCTACAATGAGCAGTTCTTC.

V is TRBV19 and J is TRBJ2-3; 14 positions agree with TRBD2. Germline CDR1 reads LNHDA; CDR2 reads SQIVND (reference sequence). The CDR3 is 17 residues long. The trim removed 5 bases at V and 4 bases at J, leaving 8 bases unmatched. CDR3 loop: CASSELGTSGSPDTQYF. The CDR3 region has the DNA TGTGCCAGTAGTGAACTCGGGACTAGCGGGAGCCCAGATACGCAGTATTTT.

The chain recombines TRBV5-1 with TRBJ2-7, with TRBD2 matching 10 bases. V shed 3 bases, J shed 2 bases, and the junction held 5 bases outside the gene matches. Germline V CDR1 and CDR2: SGHRS, YFSETQ. The CDR3 is made up of 15 amino acids. CDR3 sequence (DNA): TGCGCCAGCAGCTCCTCTAGCGGGGGCGCCTACGAGCAGTACTTC. This gives the protein CASSSSSGGAYEQYF.

This chain joins TRBV7-2 and TRBJ1-2, with D uncertain. Between the trimmed V and J ends, which lost 3 bases and 8 bases, there was a span of 19 bases. The CDR3 covers 15 residues. Germline CDR1 and CDR2: SGHTA and FQGNSA. The CDR3 DNA reads as TGTGCCAGCAGCTTTAACCCCAGCGGGAAAAAAGGCTACACCTTC. It specifies CASSFNPSGKKGYTF.

This clone has a single count. The identical CDR3 is also encoded by other nucleotide sequences in the sample. The CDR3 protein is CASSQGRSNSPLHF. The DNA of the CDR3 is TGTGCCAGCAGCCAGGGTCGGAGTAATTCACCCCTCCACTTT. V gene TRBV3-1 (or the pseudogene TRBV3-2) combines with J gene TRBJ1-6; no clear D gene. This CDR3 has 14 residues. The ends were cut back, 3 bases at V and 6 bases at J, with 9 bases in the middle. Per germline, CDR1 LGHDT and CDR2 YNNKEL (reference sequence).

The V and J genes are TRBV19 and TRBJ1-3; weak D call: TRBD1 (5 bases). Germline CDR1 is LNHDA and CDR2 is SQIVND (reference sequence). The V end was cut by 8 bases, the J end by 0 bases, with 14 bases between. The CDR3 extends over 15 amino acids. Here the CDR3 reads CASRGNGDSGNTIYF. The CDR3 DNA reads as TGTGCCAGTCGGGGGAACGGTGACTCTGGAAACACCATATATTTT.

J is TRBJ2-1 and V is TRBV6-5; 9 bases agree with TRBD2. This CDR3 spans 16 amino acids. Germline lookup yields CDR1 MNHEY and CDR2 SVGAGI. V shed 2 bases, J shed 4 bases, and the junction held 6 bases outside the gene matches. The CDR3 protein is CASSYMSSGRYNEQFF. The CDR3 nucleotides are TGTGCCAGCAGTTACATGTCGAGCGGGAGGTACAATGAGCAGTTCTTC.

This clone came up once. The V and J genes are TRBV5-1 and TRBJ1-2, with D maybe TRBD1 (5 bases). Trimming shortened V by 0 bases and J by 3 bases, and 12 bases separated the two germline ends. The CDR3 covers 15 residues. The germline gives CDR1 SGHRS, CDR2 YFSETQ. CDR3 DNA sequence: TGCGCCAGCAGCTTGGCCGGGGGTTTGGACTATGGCTACACCTTC. Translating it yields CASSLAGGLDYGYTF.

The chain uses TRBV12-3 or TRBV12-4 and TRBJ2-3; D gene ambiguous. V was trimmed by 5 bases and J by 5 bases, leaving 11 bases between them. The CDR3 contains 13 residues. CDR3 protein: CASSPYQVDTQYF. The CDR3 bases are TGTGCCAGCAGTCCTTATCAGGTAGATACGCAGTATTTT.

This clone has more than one count but fewer than ten. The rearrangement uses TRBV6-2 or TRBV6-3 and TRBJ2-2; 9 bases fit TRBD1. Germline assignment: CDR1 MNHEY and CDR2 SVGEGT. The CDR3 consists of 18 residues. The V segment lost 5 bases and the J segment 0 bases; nucleotides outside the gene matches: 10. The CDR3 protein is CASSPRTGAIPNTGELFF. CDR3 in DNA: TGTGCCAGCAGTCCCCGGACAGGGGCTATCCCGAACACCGGGGAGCTGTTTTTT.

This clone was detected a few times. This chain uses TRBV29-1 with TRBJ2-2; perhaps TRBD2 as D (5 bases). This CDR3 contains 13 residues. The germline V and J ends were trimmed by 3 bases and 4 bases, with 9 bases remaining between them. CDR1 SQVTM and CDR2 ANQGSEA come from the germline V gene. The CDR3 loop reads CSVDLAGTGELFF. CDR3 nucleotides: TGCAGCGTTGACCTGGCGGGCACCGGGGAGCTGTTTTTT.

The chain uses TRBV10-3 and TRBJ2-1; 10 nucleotides match TRBD2. CDR1 is ENHRY, CDR2 SYGVKD, per germline. V trimming: 5 bases; J trimming: 4 bases; junction bases outside the gene matches: 2. This CDR3 has 14 amino acids. The CDR3 coding sequence is TGTGCCATCAGTAGCGGGAGGGGTTACAATGAGCAGTTCTTC. It specifies CAISSGRGYNEQFF.

The chain combines TRBV13 with TRBJ1-2; D perhaps matches TRBD1 (5 bases). The CDR3 contains 14 residues. V was pared by 1 base and J by 3 bases, with 9 bases between. Per germline, CDR1 PRHDT and CDR2 FYEKMQ (reference sequence). The CDR3 region is CASSLVGEDYGYTF. The CDR3 DNA reads TGTGCCAGCAGCTTAGTGGGGGAGGACTATGGCTACACCTTC.

The V call is TRBV6-5, the J call TRBJ1-1; maybe TRBD1 (5 bases). Germline V gives CDR1 MNHEY, CDR2 SVGAGI. The CDR3 sequence is 13 residues long. Trimming shortened V by 10 bases and J by 5 bases, and 17 bases separated the two germline ends. The CDR3 sequence: CATKPGGSTEAFF. The CDR3 nucleotides read TGTGCCACCAAACCCGGGGGATCTACTGAAGCTTTCTTT.

The chain employs TRBV3-1 (or the pseudogene TRBV3-2) and TRBJ2-1; 7 nucleotides line up with TRBD1. The CDR3 contains 11 residues. V gave up 3 bases and J gave up 10 bases; unmatched junction bases: 0. The germline CDR1 and CDR2 sequences are LGHDT and YNNKEL (reference sequence). As DNA, the CDR3 is TGTGCCAGCAGCCAGGGACAGGAGCAGTTCTTC. Encoded protein: CASSQGQEQFF.

Turning to this clone: The junction departs from germline at one end; a sequencing error may be responsible. The chain joins TRBV10-2 to TRBJ1-2; 7 bases match TRBD1. The CDR3 runs to 13 residues. CDR1 and CDR2 (germline): WSHSY, SAAADI. The CDR3 DNA reads TGCGCCAGTAGTGAGGGGGCCACCTATGGCTACACCTTC. Its translation is CASSEGATYGYTF.

The chain uses TRBV7-9 and TRBJ2-1; a possible D gene is TRBD1 (6 bases). The CDR3 loop spans 14 amino acids. Germline CDR1 and CDR2: SEHNR and FQNEAQ (reference sequence). Trimming removed 5 bases from V and 2 bases from J, with 10 bases in between. The CDR3 protein is CASSTRTAYNEQFF. The CDR3, as DNA: TGTGCCAGCAGCACCCGGACAGCCTACAATGAGCAGTTCTTC.

The chain uses TRBV6-4 and TRBJ2-3, with 14 bases matching TRBD2. The ends lost 6 bases at V and 4 bases at J; junction bases unmatched: 3. Germline lookup yields CDR1 MRHNA and CDR2 SNTAGT. This CDR3 region has 15 residues. Here the CDR3 DNA reads TGTGCCAGCAGCGAGACTAGCGGGGGGGCAGATACGCAGTATTTT. Protein: CASSETSGGADTQYF.

The chain uses TRBV19 and TRBJ1-5, with TRBD1 matching 9 bases. V was pared by 3 bases and J by 7 bases, with 7 bases of the junction left unmatched. The germline V gene encodes CDR1 LNHDA and CDR2 SQIVND (reference sequence). The CDR3 runs 15 residues. CDR3 region: CASSMGQGGVQPQHF. CDR3 sequence (DNA): TGTGCCAGTAGTATGGGACAGGGAGGAGTCCAGCCCCAGCATTTT.

The chain employs TRBV30 and TRBJ2-7; perhaps TRBD1 as D (6 bases). Trimming took off 5 bases at V and 2 bases at J, with 19 bases between the two ends. Germline assignment: CDR1 GTSNPN and CDR2 SVGIG (reference sequence). The CDR3 totals 15 residues. Here the CDR3 reads CAWEKKQGNPYEQYF. For the CDR3, the DNA is TGTGCCTGGGAAAAAAAACAGGGAAACCCCTACGAGCAGTACTTC. The entire variable domain, with the rest obtained from reference TRBV30 and TRBJ2-7, is as follows: SQTIHQWPATLVQPVGSPLSLECTVEGTSNPNLYWYRQAAGRGLQLLFYSVGIGQISSEVPQNLSASRPQDRQFILSSKKLLLSDSGFYLCAWEKKQGNPYEQYFGPGTRLTVT.

This chain connects TRBV29-1 to TRBJ1-1, with D uncertain. Trimming took 2 bases from V and 8 from J, leaving 9 bases between them. The CDR3 totals 11 residues. CDR1 and CDR2 (germline): SQVTM, ANQGSEA. CDR3 nucleotide sequence: TGCAGCGTTGAACGTAACAGCGAAGCTTTCTTT. It codes for CSVERNSEAFF.

This chain connects TRBV6-1 to TRBJ1-2, with D possibly TRBD1 on 6 matching bases. Germline CDR1 MNHNS, CDR2 SASEGT. The CDR3 covers 12 residues. Trimming took 1 base from V and 7 from J, leaving 7 bases between them. CDR3 region: CASSEGTVGYTF. The CDR3 coding sequence is TGTGCCAGCAGTGAAGGGACAGTTGGCTACACCTTC.

The chain combines TRBV30 with TRBJ1-2; weak D call: TRBD1 (5 bases). V was pared by 7 bases and J by 3 bases, with 15 bases between. This CDR3 contains 13 residues. Germline V gives CDR1 GTSNPN, CDR2 SVGIG (reference sequence). DNA of the CDR3: TGTGCCTTCGGAACTGCCAGGGACTATGGCTACACCTTC. Protein sequence: CAFGTARDYGYTF.

The chain carries TRBV5-1 and TRBJ1-3; D not resolved. Germline loops: CDR1 SGHRS, CDR2 YFSETQ. CDR3 length: 15 amino acids. V lost 6 bases to trimming and J lost 9 bases, with 22 bases between them. CDR3 residues: CASTLSGAASGTIYF. CDR3 in DNA: TGCGCCAGCACCCTCTCCGGTGCCGCTAGTGGCACCATATATTTT.

The CDR3 loop is CASSLVQGTLYGYTF. CDR3 sequence (DNA): TGTGCCAGCAGCTTAGTGCAGGGGACACTTTATGGCTACACCTTC. The V gene is TRBV7-2, the J gene TRBJ1-2; weak D call: TRBD1 (6 bases). The CDR3 covers 15 residues. Trimming stripped 1 base from V and 5 bases from J, with 14 bases between. Germline V CDR1 and CDR2: SGHTA, FQGNSA.

This clone has just one count. Additional DNA sequences in this sample encode the identical CDR3. The V and J genes are TRBV14 and TRBJ2-1; D call uncertain. V was pared by 1 base and J by 4 bases, with 8 bases between. CDR3 length equals 14 residues. Germline assignment: CDR1 SGHDN and CDR2 FVKESK. CDR3 protein: CASSQATVYNEQFF. The CDR3 coding sequence is TGTGCCAGCAGCCAAGCTACGGTTTACAATGAGCAGTTCTTC.

The V gene is TRBV4-1, the J gene TRBJ1-4, with no clear D. From germline, CDR1 is MGHRA and CDR2 YSYEKL. Trimming took off 1 base at V and 8 bases at J, with 5 bases between the two ends. CDR3 length: 12 amino acids. CDR3 sequence: CASSQGEEKLFF. In DNA form, the CDR3 reads TGCGCCAGCAGCCAAGGAGAGGAAAAACTGTTTTTT.